This is a list of T cell receptor beta chains from one sample in a study of siplizumab effects on memory and regulatory T cells. Using immunoSEQ multiplex PCR, the repertoire was profiled, and TCRdb retains in-frame clones only, with some absent. The sample carries tens of thousands of clones, 90% to 95% recorded once. Specimen: CD8+ T cells sorted from blood. The receptor set was obtained from a human donor in good health. The CDR3 runs from the conserved cysteine through the conserved F or W. Each record gives: clone size, J gene, V gene, D gene, CDR3 protein, CDR3 DNA. A D gene is named only where the DNA matches it firmly. Size is omitted from some rows. Given values are once, few, many or a class for expanded clones.

clone size: -; J gene: TRBJ2-3; V gene: TRBV28; D gene: TRBD1; CDR3 protein: CASTVTGSSTDTQYF; CDR3 DNA: TGTGCCAGCACCGTGACAGGGTCTAGCACAGATACGCAGTATTTT
clone size: -; J gene: TRBJ1-2; V gene: TRBV5-1; D gene: TRBD1; CDR3 protein: CASSLAEYPGQGAVDGYTF; CDR3 DNA: TGCGCCAGCAGCTTGGCCGAATACCCGGGACAGGGGGCCGTTGATGGCTACACCTTC
clone size: -; J gene: TRBJ1-5; V gene: TRBV21-1; D gene: -; CDR3 protein: CASSKSVVGRGYSPEPQHF; CDR3 DNA: TGTGCCAGCAGCAAAAGTGTAGTTGGCAGGGGGTACTCCCCGGAGCCCCAGCATTTT
clone size: -; J gene: TRBJ2-7; V gene: TRBV7-2; D gene: -; CDR3 protein: CASSLEASSYEQYF; CDR3 DNA: TGTGCCAGCAGCTTAGAGGCTAGCTCGTACGAGCAGTACTTC
clone size: once; J gene: TRBJ2-7; V gene: TRBV15; D gene: TRBD1; CDR3 protein: CATSRVPGTGLSEQYF; CDR3 DNA: TGTGCCACCAGCAGAGTGCCCGGGACAGGGCTCTCCGAGCAGTACTTC
clone size: -; J gene: TRBJ2-7; V gene: TRBV5-4; D gene: TRBD2; CDR3 protein: CASRPLAGGPHEQYF; CDR3 DNA: TGTGCCAGCAGACCGCTAGCGGGAGGGCCCCACGAGCAGTACTTC
clone size: -; J gene: TRBJ2-3; V gene: TRBV27; D gene: -; CDR3 protein: CASSLSRGTDTQYF; CDR3 DNA: TGTGCCAGCAGTTTGTCCAGGGGAACAGATACGCAGTATTTT
clone size: -; J gene: TRBJ2-1; V gene: TRBV7-9; D gene: -; CDR3 protein: CASSSEGRYYEQFF; CDR3 DNA: TGTGCCAGCAGCTCGGAGGGCCGGTACTATGAGCAGTTCTTC
clone size: -; J gene: TRBJ1-1; V gene: TRBV7-9; D gene: -; CDR3 protein: CASSETGEAFF; CDR3 DNA: TGTGCCAGCAGCGAAACAGGTGAAGCTTTCTTT
clone size: -; J gene: TRBJ2-1; V gene: TRBV4-2; D gene: TRBD2; CDR3 protein: CASSQGLARNNEQFF; CDR3 DNA: TGTGCCAGCAGCCAAGGACTAGCGAGAAACAATGAGCAGTTCTTC
clone size: -; J gene: TRBJ2-2; V gene: TRBV7-9; D gene: TRBD2; CDR3 protein: CASSLGLAGVAGELFF; CDR3 DNA: TGTGCCAGCAGCTTAGGACTAGCGGGAGTTGCCGGGGAGCTGTTTTTT
clone size: -; J gene: TRBJ1-4; V gene: TRBV4-1; D gene: -; CDR3 protein: CASSREQRTNEKLFF; CDR3 DNA: TGCGCCAGCAGCCGCGAGCAGCGAACTAATGAAAAACTGTTTTTT
clone size: -; J gene: TRBJ1-5; V gene: TRBV6-6; D gene: -; CDR3 protein: CASSYDGSPNQPQHF; CDR3 DNA: TGTGCCAGCAGTTACGACGGGTCCCCCAATCAGCCCCAGCATTTT
clone size: -; J gene: TRBJ2-2; V gene: TRBV7-3; D gene: -; CDR3 protein: CASSLNAGNTGELFF; CDR3 DNA: TGTGCCAGCAGCTTAAACGCTGGAAACACCGGGGAGCTGTTTTTT
clone size: -; J gene: TRBJ2-1; V gene: TRBV4-3; D gene: TRBD2; CDR3 protein: CASSRGSPSYNEQFF; CDR3 DNA: TGCGCCAGCAGTCGCGGGAGCCCGTCCTACAATGAGCAGTTCTTC
clone size: -; J gene: TRBJ2-3; V gene: TRBV28; D gene: TRBD1; CDR3 protein: CASSLLDRTSTDTQYF; CDR3 DNA: TGTGCCAGCAGCCTCTTGGACAGGACTAGCACAGATACGCAGTATTTT
clone size: -; J gene: TRBJ1-3; V gene: TRBV7-9; D gene: -; CDR3 protein: CASSRDDSLSGNTIYF; CDR3 DNA: TGTGCCAGCAGTAGAGATGACAGTCTCTCTGGAAACACCATATATTTT
clone size: -; J gene: TRBJ2-7; V gene: TRBV29-1; D gene: TRBD1; CDR3 protein: CSVVVSGQILSYEQYF; CDR3 DNA: TGCAGCGTTGTAGTCTCGGGACAGATACTCTCCTACGAGCAGTACTTC
clone size: -; J gene: TRBJ2-7; V gene: TRBV5-5; D gene: -; CDR3 protein: CASRRLTGPSYEQYF; CDR3 DNA: TGTGCCAGCAGGAGATTGACCGGGCCGTCCTACGAGCAGTACTTC
clone size: -; J gene: TRBJ1-1; V gene: TRBV19; D gene: -; CDR3 protein: CASSMKGVRVITEAFF; CDR3 DNA: TGTGCCAGTAGTATGAAGGGCGTCAGAGTCATCACTGAAGCTTTCTTT
clone size: once; J gene: TRBJ2-2; V gene: TRBV9; D gene: TRBD2; CDR3 protein: CASSGLAGPNTGELFF; CDR3 DNA: TGTGCCAGCTCGGGACTAGCGGGACCGAACACCGGGGAGCTGTTTTTT
clone size: -; J gene: TRBJ2-7; V gene: TRBV13; D gene: -; CDR3 protein: CASSSPTRTVEQYF; CDR3 DNA: TGTGCCAGCAGCTCGCCGACAAGGACGGTCGAGCAGTACTTC
clone size: -; J gene: TRBJ1-2; V gene: TRBV29-1; D gene: -; CDR3 protein: CSVAAGYGYTF; CDR3 DNA: TGCAGCGTTGCCGCTGGCTATGGCTACACCTTC
clone size: -; J gene: TRBJ2-1; V gene: TRBV14; D gene: TRBD2; CDR3 protein: CASTPAGVGNEQFF; CDR3 DNA: TGTGCCAGCACCCCCGCGGGAGTCGGGAATGAGCAGTTCTTC
clone size: -; J gene: TRBJ2-1; V gene: TRBV7-9; D gene: TRBD1; CDR3 protein: CASQGGLDNEQFF; CDR3 DNA: TGTGCCAGCCAAGGGGGCCTAGACAATGAGCAGTTCTTC
clone size: -; J gene: TRBJ2-3; V gene: TRBV7-3; D gene: -; CDR3 protein: CASSPASTDTQYF; CDR3 DNA: TGTGCCAGCAGCCCCGCCAGCACAGATACGCAGTATTTT
clone size: -; J gene: TRBJ2-7; V gene: TRBV5-4; D gene: TRBD1; CDR3 protein: CASSLPGQGLHEQYF; CDR3 DNA: TGTGCCAGCAGCTTACCGGGACAGGGTCTACACGAGCAGTACTTC
clone size: -; J gene: TRBJ2-7; V gene: TRBV4-1; D gene: TRBD2; CDR3 protein: CASSYSGRDYEQYF; CDR3 DNA: TGCGCCAGCAGCTATAGCGGGAGAGACTACGAGCAGTACTTC
clone size: once; J gene: TRBJ1-2; V gene: TRBV11-2; D gene: TRBD1; CDR3 protein: CASSLGGQGDYGYTF; CDR3 DNA: TGTGCCAGCAGCTTAGGTGGACAGGGGGACTATGGCTACACCTTC
clone size: -; J gene: TRBJ2-3; V gene: TRBV27; D gene: -; CDR3 protein: CASSLTGLLTDTQYF; CDR3 DNA: TGTGCCAGCAGTTTAACCGGCCTACTTACAGATACGCAGTATTTT
clone size: -; J gene: TRBJ2-2; V gene: TRBV6-4; D gene: -; CDR3 protein: CASRALGDTGELFF; CDR3 DNA: TGTGCCAGCAGGGCACTAGGGGACACCGGGGAGCTGTTTTTT